These 24 T cell receptor beta chains came from one sample sequenced in a study of T cell changes during pregnancy in multiple sclerosis. Using immunoSEQ multiplex PCR, the repertoire was profiled, and TCRdb retains in-frame clones only, with some absent. The data show approximately 33,000 clones, with roughly 88% seen just once and approximately 0.74% held by the top ten. The sample here was CD4+ T cells from peripheral blood mononuclear cells, taken in the first trimester of pregnancy. Receptor source: a female donor in good health, enrolled as a control in a pregnancy study.

The V call is TRBV30, the J call TRBJ2-3; 7 bases are shared with TRBD1. Per the germline V gene, CDR1 is GTSNPN and CDR2 is SVGIG (reference sequence). The CDR3 length is 14 residues. V dropped 1 base and J dropped 4; count of bases not matched to a gene: 5. The CDR3 protein is CAWSEGQPADTQYF. CDR3 bases: TGTGCCTGGAGTGAGGGACAGCCGGCAGATACGCAGTATTTT.

This clone was picked up one time. J is TRBJ1-3 and V is TRBV10-3; no reliable D call. The CDR3 length is 13 residues. In germline, CDR1 is ENHRY, CDR2 SYGVKD. Trimming pared 11 bases from V and 4 bases from J, leaving 15 bases between. CDR3 in DNA: TGTGCCTCACGAGCGACTAACGGAAACACCATATATTTT. Translated, it gives CASRATNGNTIYF.

The chain combines TRBV13 with TRBJ1-1; D remains unclear. CDR3 size: 15 residues. The V gene lost 1 base and the J gene lost 1 base, with 10 bases spanning the gap. CDR1 is PRHDT, CDR2 FYEKMQ, per germline (reference sequence). DNA for the CDR3: TGTGCCAGCAGCTTAGATCGGGATTCGAACACTGAAGCTTTCTTT. This gives the protein CASSLDRDSNTEAFF. Based on the CDR3 plus reference TRBV13 and TRBJ1-1, the full variable domain is AAGVIQSPRHLIKEKRETATLKCYPIPRHDTVYWYQQGPGQDPQFLISFYEKMQSDKGSIPDRFSAQQFSDYHSELNMSSLELGDSALYFCASSLDRDSNTEAFFGQGTRLTVV.

This clone appeared once. V gene TRBV9 combines with J gene TRBJ1-4; TRBD1 is a possible D gene (5 bases). This CDR3 is built from 15 residues. The ends were cut back, 0 bases at V and 8 bases at J, with 14 bases in the middle. Germline CDR1 is SGDLS and CDR2 is YYNGEE. CDR3 DNA sequence: TGTGCCAGCAGCGTAGATAGGGGTTCGCGGGAAAAACTGTTTTTT. Translating it yields CASSVDRGSREKLFF.

As DNA, the CDR3 is TGTGCCAGCAACAGGGACAGGAACACAGATACGCAGTATTTT. Translation: CASNRDRNTDTQYF. V and J are TRBV6-5 and TRBJ2-3; TRBD1 aligns across 8 bases. Germline V gives CDR1 MNHEY, CDR2 SVGAGI. The CDR3 consists of 14 residues. Trimming cost V 7 bases and J 2 bases; bases outside gene matches: 5.

This chain links TRBV5-1 with TRBJ2-5; a weak D match, TRBD1 (5 bases). Trimming took 4 bases from V and 2 from J, leaving 21 bases between them. The CDR3 is made up of 17 amino acids. Germline V lookup: CDR1 SGHRS, CDR2 YFSETQ. This chain's CDR3 is CASSLNRSGIQQETQYF. In nucleotides, the CDR3 is TGCGCCAGCAGCCTGAACCGATCAGGGATACAACAAGAGACCCAGTACTTC.

This clone turned up a few times. The gene calls are TRBV7-9 and TRBJ1-5; D gene uncertain. V was trimmed by 5 bases and J by 5 bases, leaving 10 bases between them. The CDR3 totals 13 residues. Germline V gene lookup returns CDR1 SEHNR and CDR2 FQNEAQ (reference sequence). The CDR3 DNA reads TGTGCCAGCAGCACCGGGTCCGATCAGCCCCAGCATTTT. Amino acid sequence: CASSTGSDQPQHF.

This clone was counted only a few times. The gene calls are TRBV7-2 and TRBJ1-6, with 11 bases identical to TRBD1. The V segment lost 1 base and the J segment 8 bases; nucleotides outside the gene matches: 10. CDR3 length: 18 amino acids. Looked up from germline, CDR1 is SGHTA and CDR2 is FQGNSA. The CDR3 DNA sequence: TGTGCCAGCAGCTTAGGGGTAGGACAGGGGGCGTCCTATTCACCCCTCCACTTT. Protein sequence: CASSLGVGQGASYSPLHF.

This sequence joins TRBV5-4 and TRBJ2-1; 10 nucleotides agree with TRBD1. In germline, CDR1 is SGHNT, CDR2 YYREEE (reference sequence). This CDR3 spans 15 amino acids. With 2 bases clipped from V and 9 bases from J, the junction kept 8 bases outside the gene matches. The CDR3 reads CASSLGTGEASEQFF. CDR3 bases: TGTGCCAGCAGCTTAGGGACAGGGGAGGCAAGTGAGCAGTTCTTC.

V is TRBV7-7 and J is TRBJ2-2, with a possible D match to TRBD1 (6 bases). V lost 1 base and J lost 0, with 18 bases in between. Germline V gives CDR1 SSHAT, CDR2 FNYEAQ (reference sequence). The CDR3 spans 19 residues. The CDR3 protein is CASSLVMGDTMSNTGELFF. In DNA, the CDR3 is TGTGCCAGCAGCTTAGTTATGGGGGACACAATGTCGAACACCGGGGAGCTGTTTTTT.

The V and J genes are TRBV5-4 and TRBJ1-1; D gene unclear. The CDR3 spans 16 residues. From germline, CDR1 is SGHNT and CDR2 YYREEE (reference sequence). V shed 0 bases and J shed 2 bases, with 14 bases lying between them. The CDR3 region is CASSLDIRSGNTEAFF. For the CDR3, the DNA is TGTGCCAGCAGCTTGGATATTAGGTCAGGCAACACTGAAGCTTTCTTT. Based on the CDR3 plus reference TRBV5-4 and TRBJ1-1, the full variable domain is ETGVTQSPTHLIKTRGQQVTLRCSSQSGHNTVSWYQQALGQGPQFIFQYYREEENGRGNFPPRFSGLQFPNYSSELNVNALELDDSALYLCASSLDIRSGNTEAFFGQGTRLTVV.

The V call is TRBV6-1, the J call TRBJ1-5, with D tentatively TRBD1 (6 bases). V was trimmed by 5 bases and J by 1 base, leaving 9 bases between them. Per germline, CDR1 MNHNS and CDR2 SASEGT. This CDR3 is 14 amino acids long. The CDR3 DNA reads TGTGCCAGCAGTATAAGGGGGAGCAATCAGCCCCAGCATTTT. Amino acids: CASSIRGSNQPQHF.

This clone was observed a single time. V gene TRBV18 combines with J gene TRBJ1-4; D is perhaps TRBD1 (6 bases). Germline V gives CDR1 KGHSH, CDR2 LQKENI. The CDR3 extends over 13 amino acids. V gave up 4 bases and J gave up 4 bases, with 7 bases separating them. Here the CDR3 reads CASSQDSNEKLFF. In DNA form, the CDR3 reads TGTGCCAGCTCACAGGACAGTAATGAAAAACTGTTTTTT.

The genes are TRBV7-9 and TRBJ2-1, with 10 bases lining up with TRBD2. V dropped 5 bases and J dropped 4; count of bases not matched to a gene: 5. From germline, CDR1 is SEHNR and CDR2 FQNEAQ (reference sequence). CDR3 size: 15 residues. The CDR3: CASSPGLAAYNEQFF. In DNA form, the CDR3 reads TGTGCCAGCAGCCCCGGACTAGCGGCTTACAATGAGCAGTTCTTC.

This clone was seen once. The chain recombines TRBV15 with TRBJ1-2; maybe TRBD1 (5 bases). This CDR3 region has 16 residues. The V and J ends lost 0 bases and 7 bases respectively, with 18 bases between them. Germline loops: CDR1 LNHNV, CDR2 YYDKDF (reference sequence). In DNA, the CDR3 is TGTGCCACCAGCAGAGATGGGCAGGGTTTCTCTGGTGGCTACACCTTC. Amino acids: CATSRDGQGFSGGYTF.

The chain has TRBV6-5 and TRBJ2-1; no firm D call. V lost 0 bases and J lost 5, with 8 bases in between. Germline V CDR1 and CDR2: MNHEY, SVGAGI. CDR3 length: 14 amino acids. CDR3 sequence reads: CASSYSGRNNEQFF. CDR3 in DNA: TGTGCCAGCAGTTACTCGGGCAGAAACAATGAGCAGTTCTTC.

The rearrangement joins TRBV6-4 to TRBJ1-1; no firm D call. With 6 bases removed from V and 4 bases from J, the gap between germline ends came to 15 bases. This CDR3 spans 14 amino acids. CDR1 and CDR2 from the germline V gene are MRHNA and SNTAGT. In DNA, the CDR3 is TGTGCCAGCAGGACCGAGGGAATGAGCACTGAAGCTTTCTTT. Protein sequence: CASRTEGMSTEAFF.

The CDR3 sequence is CASSTTGNQPQHF. Here the CDR3 DNA reads TGTGCCAGCAGCACGACAGGGAATCAGCCCCAGCATTTT. V gene TRBV7-8 combines with J gene TRBJ1-5, with 7 bases that match TRBD1. Germline V gene lookup returns CDR1 SGHVS and CDR2 FQNEAQ. The CDR3 spans 13 residues. Unmatched junction bases numbered 2, after V lost 5 bases and J lost 4 bases.

The rearrangement joins TRBV27 to TRBJ2-5; 7 bases map to TRBD1. The CDR3 has 14 amino acids. V shed 6 bases, J shed 1 base, and the junction held 5 bases outside the gene matches. The germline CDR1 and CDR2 sequences are MNHEY and SMNVEV (reference sequence). This CDR3 is CASSPGDSQETQYF. The CDR3 nucleotides read TGTGCCAGCAGCCCAGGGGACAGCCAAGAGACCCAGTACTTC.

This clone was seen just once. The chain employs TRBV2 and TRBJ2-5, with D possibly TRBD2 on 5 matching bases. Trimming took off 4 bases at V and 3 bases at J, with 6 bases between the two ends. Germline CDR1 is SNHLY and CDR2 is FYNNEI. This CDR3 contains 12 residues. CDR3 region: CASSALEETQYF. The CDR3, as DNA: TGTGCCAGCAGTGCACTAGAAGAGACCCAGTACTTC.

The chain combines TRBV7-2 with TRBJ2-7; perhaps TRBD2 as D (5 bases). Trimming cost V 6 bases and J 4 bases, with 16 bases left between them. The CDR3 consists of 14 residues. CDR1 is SGHTA, CDR2 FQGNSA, per germline. The CDR3 bases are TGTGCCAGCAGGTCAGACGCCGGGGAATACGAGCAGTACTTC. Translated, it gives CASRSDAGEYEQYF.

This clone has just one count. The rearrangement joins TRBV11-2 to TRBJ2-1; TRBD1 is a possible D gene (6 bases). There are 14 residues in the CDR3. Germline assignment: CDR1 SGHAT and CDR2 FQNNGV. The V and J ends lost 7 bases and 2 bases respectively, with 12 bases between them. CDR3 sequence: CASTPAGAYNEQFF. CDR3 nucleotides: TGTGCCAGCACCCCGGCAGGGGCCTACAATGAGCAGTTCTTC.

V and J are TRBV11-2 and TRBJ1-2; TRBD1 matches 8 bases. Unmatched junction bases numbered 1, after V lost 1 base and J lost 6 bases. The CDR3 length is 13 residues. Germline V gene lookup returns CDR1 SGHAT and CDR2 FQNNGV. For the CDR3, the DNA is TGTGCCAGCAGCTTAGGGACAGGGAATGGCTACACCTTC. Translation gives CASSLGTGNGYTF.

The chain carries TRBV30 and TRBJ1-1; 9 positions agree with TRBD1. CDR3 length equals 12 residues. CDR1 GTSNPN and CDR2 SVGIG come from the germline V gene (reference sequence). Trimming took 6 bases from V and 10 from J; bases not matched to a gene: 9. DNA for the CDR3: TGTGCCTGTCCTACAGGGGGCGTCCGAGCTTTCTTT. The encoded protein is CACPTGGVRAFF.